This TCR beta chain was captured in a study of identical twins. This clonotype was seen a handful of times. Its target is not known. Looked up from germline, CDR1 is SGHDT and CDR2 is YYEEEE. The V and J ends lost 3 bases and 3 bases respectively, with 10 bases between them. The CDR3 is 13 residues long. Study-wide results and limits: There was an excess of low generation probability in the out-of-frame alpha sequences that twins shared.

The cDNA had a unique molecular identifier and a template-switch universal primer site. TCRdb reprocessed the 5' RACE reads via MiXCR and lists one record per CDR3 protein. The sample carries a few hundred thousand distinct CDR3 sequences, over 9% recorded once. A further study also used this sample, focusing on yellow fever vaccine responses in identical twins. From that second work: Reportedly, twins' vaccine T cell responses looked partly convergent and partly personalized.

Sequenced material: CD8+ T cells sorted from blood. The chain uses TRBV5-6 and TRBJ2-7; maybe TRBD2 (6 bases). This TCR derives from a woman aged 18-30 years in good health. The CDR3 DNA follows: TGTGCCAGCAGCTCGTGGGGAGGCTACGAGCAGTACGTC. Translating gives CASSSWGGYEQYV.